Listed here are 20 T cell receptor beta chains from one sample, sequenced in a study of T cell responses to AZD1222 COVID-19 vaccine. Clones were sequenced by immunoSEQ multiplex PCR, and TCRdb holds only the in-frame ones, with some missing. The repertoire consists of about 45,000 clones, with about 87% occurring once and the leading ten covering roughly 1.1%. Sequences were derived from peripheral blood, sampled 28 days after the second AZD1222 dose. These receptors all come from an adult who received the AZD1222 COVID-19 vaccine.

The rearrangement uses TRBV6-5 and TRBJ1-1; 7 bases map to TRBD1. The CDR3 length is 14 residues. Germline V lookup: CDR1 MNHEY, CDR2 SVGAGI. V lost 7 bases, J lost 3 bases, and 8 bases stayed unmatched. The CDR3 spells CASKRQGADTEAFF. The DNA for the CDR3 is TGTGCCAGCAAAAGACAGGGAGCGGACACTGAAGCTTTCTTT.

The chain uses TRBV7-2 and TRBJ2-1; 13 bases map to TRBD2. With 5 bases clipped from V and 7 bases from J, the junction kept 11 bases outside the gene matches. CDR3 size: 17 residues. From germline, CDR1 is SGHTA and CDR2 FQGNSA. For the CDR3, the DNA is TGTGCCAGCAGCCTTGGGACTAGCGGGGTACGTTGGAATGAGCAGTTCTTC. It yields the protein CASSLGTSGVRWNEQFF.

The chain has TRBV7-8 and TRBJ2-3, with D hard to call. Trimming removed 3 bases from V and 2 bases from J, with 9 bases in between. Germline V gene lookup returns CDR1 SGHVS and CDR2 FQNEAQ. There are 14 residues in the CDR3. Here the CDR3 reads CASSLRRITDTQYF. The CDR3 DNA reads TGTGCCAGCAGCTTGAGACGGATCACAGATACGCAGTATTTT.

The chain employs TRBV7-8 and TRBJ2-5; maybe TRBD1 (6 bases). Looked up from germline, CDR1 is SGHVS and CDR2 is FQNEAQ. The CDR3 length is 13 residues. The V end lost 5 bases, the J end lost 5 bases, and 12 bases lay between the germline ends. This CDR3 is CASSRTDRETQYF. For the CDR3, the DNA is TGTGCCAGCAGCAGGACAGACCGGGAGACCCAGTACTTC.

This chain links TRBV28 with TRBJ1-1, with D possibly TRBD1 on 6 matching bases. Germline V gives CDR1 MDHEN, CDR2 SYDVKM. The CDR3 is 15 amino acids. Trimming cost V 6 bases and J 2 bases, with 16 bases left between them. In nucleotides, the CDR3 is TGTGCCAGCAGGGCTTCGGGACACATTAACACTGAAGCTTTCTTT. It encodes CASRASGHINTEAFF.

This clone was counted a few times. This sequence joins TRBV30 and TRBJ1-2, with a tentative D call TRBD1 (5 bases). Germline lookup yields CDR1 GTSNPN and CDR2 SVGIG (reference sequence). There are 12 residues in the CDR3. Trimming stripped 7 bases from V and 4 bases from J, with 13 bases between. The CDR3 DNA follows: TGTGCCTACGGGGGGACCGTCTATGGCTACACCTTC. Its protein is CAYGGTVYGYTF.

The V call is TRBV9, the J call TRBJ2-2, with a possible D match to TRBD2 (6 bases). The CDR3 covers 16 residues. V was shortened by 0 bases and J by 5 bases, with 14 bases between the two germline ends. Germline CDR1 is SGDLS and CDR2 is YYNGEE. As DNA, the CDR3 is TGTGCCAGCAGCGTAGTTGCTAGCGCATCTACCGGGGAGCTGTTTTTT. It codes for CASSVVASASTGELFF.

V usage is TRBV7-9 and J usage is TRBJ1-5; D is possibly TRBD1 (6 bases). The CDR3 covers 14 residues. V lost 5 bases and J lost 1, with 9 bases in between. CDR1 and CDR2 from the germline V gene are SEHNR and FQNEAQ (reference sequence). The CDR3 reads CASSRTDSNQPQHF. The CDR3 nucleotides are TGTGCCAGCAGCAGGACAGACAGCAATCAGCCCCAGCATTTT.

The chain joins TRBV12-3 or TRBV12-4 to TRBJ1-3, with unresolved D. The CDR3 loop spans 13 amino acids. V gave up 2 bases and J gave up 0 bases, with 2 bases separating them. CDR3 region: CASSLLSGNTIYF. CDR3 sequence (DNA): TGTGCCAGCAGTTTACTCTCTGGAAACACCATATATTTT.

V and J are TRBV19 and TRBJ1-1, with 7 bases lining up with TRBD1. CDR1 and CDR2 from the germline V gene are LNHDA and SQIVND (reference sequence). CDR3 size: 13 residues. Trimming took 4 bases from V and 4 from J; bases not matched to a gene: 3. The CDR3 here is CASSTPGGTEAFF. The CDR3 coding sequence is TGTGCCAGTAGTACGCCAGGGGGCACTGAAGCTTTCTTT.

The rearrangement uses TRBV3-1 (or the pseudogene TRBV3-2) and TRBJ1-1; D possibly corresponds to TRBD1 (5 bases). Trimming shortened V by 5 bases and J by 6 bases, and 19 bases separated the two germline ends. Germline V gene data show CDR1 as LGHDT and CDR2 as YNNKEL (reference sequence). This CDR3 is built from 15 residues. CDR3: CASSVLRQGTAEAFF. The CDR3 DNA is TGTGCCAGCAGCGTCCTTCGGCAGGGTACCGCTGAAGCTTTCTTT.

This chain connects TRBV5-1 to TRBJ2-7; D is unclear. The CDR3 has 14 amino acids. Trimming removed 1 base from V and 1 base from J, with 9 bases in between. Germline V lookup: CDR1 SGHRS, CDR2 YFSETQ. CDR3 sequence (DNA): TGCGCCAGCAGCTTGTTCTCCCAGTCCTACGAGCAGTACTTC. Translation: CASSLFSQSYEQYF.

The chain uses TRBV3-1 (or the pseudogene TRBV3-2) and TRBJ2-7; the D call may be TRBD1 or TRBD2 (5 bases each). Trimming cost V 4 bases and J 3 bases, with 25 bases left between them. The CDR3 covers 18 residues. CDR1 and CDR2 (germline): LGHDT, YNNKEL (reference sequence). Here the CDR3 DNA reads TGTGCCAGCAGCCTCATCTTTAGCAGCGGTAAGGGGAGCTACGAGCAGTACTTC. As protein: CASSLIFSSGKGSYEQYF.

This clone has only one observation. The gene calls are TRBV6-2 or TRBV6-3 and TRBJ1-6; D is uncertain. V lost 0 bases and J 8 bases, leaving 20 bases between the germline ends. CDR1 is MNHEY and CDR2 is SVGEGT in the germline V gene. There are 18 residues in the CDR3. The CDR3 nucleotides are TGTGCCAGCAGTTACTCACTTAAGTGGCCGTCCGGGGATTCACCCCTCCACTTT. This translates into CASSYSLKWPSGDSPLHF.

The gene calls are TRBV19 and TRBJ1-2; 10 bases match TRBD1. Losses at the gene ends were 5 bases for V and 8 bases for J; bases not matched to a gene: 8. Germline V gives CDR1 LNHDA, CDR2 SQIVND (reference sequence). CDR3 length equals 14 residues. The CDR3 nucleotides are TGTGCCAGTAGTGCCGGACAGGGGGTGAGCGGCTACACCTTC. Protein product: CASSAGQGVSGYTF.

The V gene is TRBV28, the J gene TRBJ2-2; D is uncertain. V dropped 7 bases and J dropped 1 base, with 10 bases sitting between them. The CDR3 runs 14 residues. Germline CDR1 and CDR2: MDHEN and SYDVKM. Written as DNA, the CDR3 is TGTGCCAGCATCCTGCGGTTGAACACCGGGGAGCTGTTTTTT. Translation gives CASILRLNTGELFF. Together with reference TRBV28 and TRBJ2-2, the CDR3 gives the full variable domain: DVKVTQSSRYLVKRTGEKVFLECVQDMDHENMFWYRQDPGLGLRLIYFSYDVKMKEKGDIPEGYSVSREKKERFSLILESASTNQTSMYLCASILRLNTGELFFGEGSRLTVL.

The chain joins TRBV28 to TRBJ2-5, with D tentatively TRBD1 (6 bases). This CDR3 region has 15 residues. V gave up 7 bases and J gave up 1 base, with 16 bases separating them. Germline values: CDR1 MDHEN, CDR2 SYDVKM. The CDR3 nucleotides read TGTGCCAGCACCAAAAAGTACAGGGCCCAAGAGACCCAGTACTTC. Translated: CASTKKYRAQETQYF.

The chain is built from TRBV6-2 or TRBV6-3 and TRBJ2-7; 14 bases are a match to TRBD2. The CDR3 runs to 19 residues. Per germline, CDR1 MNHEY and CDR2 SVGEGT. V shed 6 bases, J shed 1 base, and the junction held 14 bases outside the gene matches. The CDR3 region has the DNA TGTGCCAGCAGCCACGACAGAGGACTAGCGGGAGGAATATCCTACGAGCAGTACTTC. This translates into CASSHDRGLAGGISYEQYF.

CDR3 nucleotide sequence: TGTGCCTCGTCCGGGAGCCAAGAGACCCAGTACTTC. Translating gives CASSGSQETQYF. This chain joins TRBV30 and TRBJ2-5; possible D gene TRBD2, 6 bases. The CDR3 loop spans 12 amino acids. Per germline, CDR1 GTSNPN and CDR2 SVGIG (reference sequence). The germline V and J ends were trimmed by 7 bases and 1 base, with 10 bases remaining between them.

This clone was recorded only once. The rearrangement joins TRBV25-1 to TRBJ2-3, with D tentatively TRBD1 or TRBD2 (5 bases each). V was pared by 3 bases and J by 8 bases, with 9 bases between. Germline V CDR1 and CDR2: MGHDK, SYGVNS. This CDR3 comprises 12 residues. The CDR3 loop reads CASSEGTGTQYF. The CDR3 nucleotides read TGTGCCAGCAGTGAGGGGACGGGTACGCAGTATTTT.